The sequence of this T cell receptor beta chain was determined in a study of T cell clonotyping in hematopoietic cell transplantation. Study conclusions and caveats: Recipient TCR diversity dropped after transplant; expanded clonotypes rose from day 30 to 180. No sorting was done, leaving CD4 and CD8 contributions mixed.

CDR3 length: 16 amino acids. V dropped 5 bases and J dropped 4; count of bases not matched to a gene: 6. Germline V gives CDR1 SEHNR, CDR2 FQNEAQ (reference sequence). Noted time point: recipient sample about 28 days before transplant, after cytoreduction. Recipient blood drawn about 28 days pretransplant and days 30, 100, 180 after. Sequencing was performed with immunoSEQ multiplex PCR; in TCRdb, only in-frame clones are kept and a portion is missing. Of about 45,000 clones listed, roughly 80% are singletons. For this clone: Its antigen remains unknown.

V and J are TRBV7-9 and TRBJ2-2, with 11 bases identical to TRBD1. The origin of this receptor is a man between 60 and 75 years old with myelodysplastic syndrome. Some clones in this sample may be carry-over from other donors' samples. This specimen consisted of peripheral blood mononuclear cells, obtained before stem cell transplant. The CDR3 sequence is CASSPSGTGGTGELFF. The CDR3 nucleotides are TGTGCCAGCAGCCCTTCCGGGACAGGGGGCACCGGGGAGCTGTTTTTT.